The T cell receptor beta chain described here comes from a study of T cell repertoires in cytomegalovirus infection. Study details: Public signatures in TCR beta pointed to CMV infection and matching HLA type.

Note on this clonotype: Its antigen remains unidentified.

CDR1 and CDR2 from the germline V gene are SNHLY and FYNNEI. Trimming removed 7 bases from V and 4 bases from J; junction bases left unmatched: 4. The CDR3 contains 13 residues. One entry per CDR3 protein, called by TCRdb with MiXCR from the reads. The top ten hold around a sixth of the sample, which has tens of thousands of distinct CDR3 sequences, 20% to 25% seen once. Study results and caveats: Across the ex vivo response, the dominant clonotypes were HLA-C-restricted CMV-specific TCR beta clonotypes. Cumulative frequency of public TCR beta families picked out carriers of CMV plus the relevant HLA.

The sequenced material came from PBMCs, sequenced either directly or after in vitro stimulation (not recorded which). The receptor's source is a human donor in good health (CMV status not recorded). Some clones in this sample may be carry-over from other donors' samples. The rearrangement uses TRBV2 and TRBJ1-5; 7 nucleotides line up with TRBD1. The CDR3 loop is CASKGQSNQPQHF. The DNA for the CDR3 is TGTGCCAGCAAGGGACAGTCAAATCAGCCCCAGCATTTT.